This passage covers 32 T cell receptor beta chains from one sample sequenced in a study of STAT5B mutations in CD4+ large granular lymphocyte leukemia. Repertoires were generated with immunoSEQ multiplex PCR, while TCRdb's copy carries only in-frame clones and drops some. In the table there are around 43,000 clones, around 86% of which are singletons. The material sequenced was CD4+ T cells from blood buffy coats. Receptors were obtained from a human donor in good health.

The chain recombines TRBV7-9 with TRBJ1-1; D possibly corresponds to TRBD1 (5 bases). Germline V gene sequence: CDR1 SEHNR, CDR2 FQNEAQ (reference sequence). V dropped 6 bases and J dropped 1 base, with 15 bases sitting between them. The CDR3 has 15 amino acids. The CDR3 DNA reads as TGTGCCAGCAGTAGCAGGGAATTGAGGAACACTGAAGCTTTCTTT. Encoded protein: CASSSRELRNTEAFF.

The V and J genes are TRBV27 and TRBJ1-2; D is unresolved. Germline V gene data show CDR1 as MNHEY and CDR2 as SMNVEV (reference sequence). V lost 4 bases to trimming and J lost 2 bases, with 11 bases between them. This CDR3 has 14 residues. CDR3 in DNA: TGTGCCAGCAGTTCTCGGCGGGGAAACTATGGCTACACCTTC. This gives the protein CASSSRRGNYGYTF.

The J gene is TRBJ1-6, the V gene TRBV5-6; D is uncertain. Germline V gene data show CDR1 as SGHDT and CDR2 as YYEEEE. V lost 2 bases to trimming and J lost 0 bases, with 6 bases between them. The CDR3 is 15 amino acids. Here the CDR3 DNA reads TGTGCCAGCAGCTTCATAAGCTCCTATAATTCACCCCTCCACTTT. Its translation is CASSFISSYNSPLHF.

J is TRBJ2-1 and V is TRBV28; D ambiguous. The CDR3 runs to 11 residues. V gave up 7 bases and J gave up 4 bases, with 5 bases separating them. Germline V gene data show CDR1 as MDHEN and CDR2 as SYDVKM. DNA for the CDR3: TGTGCCAGCACCAAGTACAATGAGCAGTTCTTC. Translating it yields CASTKYNEQFF.

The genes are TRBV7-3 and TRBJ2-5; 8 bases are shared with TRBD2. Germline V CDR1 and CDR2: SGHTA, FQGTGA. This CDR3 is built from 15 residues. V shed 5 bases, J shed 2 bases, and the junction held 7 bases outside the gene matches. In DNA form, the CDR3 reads TGTGCCAGCAGCCCGGGAGGGATCGTTCAAGAGACCCAGTACTTC. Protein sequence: CASSPGGIVQETQYF.

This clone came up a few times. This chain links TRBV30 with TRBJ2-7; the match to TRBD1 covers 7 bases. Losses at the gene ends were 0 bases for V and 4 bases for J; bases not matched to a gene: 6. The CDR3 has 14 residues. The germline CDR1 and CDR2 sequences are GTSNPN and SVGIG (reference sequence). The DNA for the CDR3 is TGTGCCTGGAGTGTAGTCGACAGGGTTTACGAGCAGTACTTC. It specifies CAWSVVDRVYEQYF.

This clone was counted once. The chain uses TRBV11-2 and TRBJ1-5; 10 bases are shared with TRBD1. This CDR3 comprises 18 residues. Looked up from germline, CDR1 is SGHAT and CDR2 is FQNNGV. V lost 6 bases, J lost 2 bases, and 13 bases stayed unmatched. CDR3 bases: TGTGCCAGCAGTCACCATCGAACCGGGACAGGGGGCAATCAGCCCCAGCATTTT. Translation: CASSHHRTGTGGNQPQHF.

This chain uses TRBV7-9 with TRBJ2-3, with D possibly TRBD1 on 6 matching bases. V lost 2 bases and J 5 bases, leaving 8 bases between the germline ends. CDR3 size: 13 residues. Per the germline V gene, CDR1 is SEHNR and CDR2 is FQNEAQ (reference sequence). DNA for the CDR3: TGTGCCAGCAGCTTAAACAGGGAAGATACGCAGTATTTT. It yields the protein CASSLNREDTQYF.

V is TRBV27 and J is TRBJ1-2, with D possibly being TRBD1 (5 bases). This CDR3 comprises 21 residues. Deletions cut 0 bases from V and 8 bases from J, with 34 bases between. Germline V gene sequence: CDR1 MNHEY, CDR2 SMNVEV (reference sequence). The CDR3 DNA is TGTGCCAGCAGTTTATCAACCCCCTTCGGGACCCCATTAAGCCCGGGAAAAGGCTACACCTTC. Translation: CASSLSTPFGTPLSPGKGYTF.

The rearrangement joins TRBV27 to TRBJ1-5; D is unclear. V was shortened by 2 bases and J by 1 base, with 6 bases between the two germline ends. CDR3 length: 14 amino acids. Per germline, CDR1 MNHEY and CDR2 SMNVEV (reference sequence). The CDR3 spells CASSLRYSNQPQHF. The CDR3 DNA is TGTGCCAGCAGTTTACGGTACAGCAATCAGCCCCAGCATTTT.

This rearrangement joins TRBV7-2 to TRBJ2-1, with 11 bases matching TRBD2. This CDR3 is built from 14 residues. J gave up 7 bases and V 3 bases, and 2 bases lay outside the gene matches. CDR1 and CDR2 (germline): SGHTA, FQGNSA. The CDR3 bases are TGTGCCAGCAGCTTCACTAGCGGGAGTAATGAGCAGTTCTTC. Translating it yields CASSFTSGSNEQFF.

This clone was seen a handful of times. The CDR3 loop is CASSLGPRFEAFF. CDR3 DNA sequence: TGTGCCAGCAGCTTAGGGCCGAGATTTGAAGCTTTCTTT. The V gene is TRBV7-2, the J gene TRBJ1-1; D unclear. Deletions cut 1 base from V and 7 bases from J, with 10 bases between. Germline V gene lookup returns CDR1 SGHTA and CDR2 FQGNSA. The length of the CDR3 is 13 residues. Full variable domain (rest looked up from reference TRBV7-2 and TRBJ1-1): GAGVSQSPSNKVTEKGKDVELRCDPISGHTALYWYRQSLGQGLEFLIYFQGNSAPDKSGLPSDRFSAERTGGSVSTLTIQRTQQEDSAVYLCASSLGPRFEAFFGQGTRLTVV.

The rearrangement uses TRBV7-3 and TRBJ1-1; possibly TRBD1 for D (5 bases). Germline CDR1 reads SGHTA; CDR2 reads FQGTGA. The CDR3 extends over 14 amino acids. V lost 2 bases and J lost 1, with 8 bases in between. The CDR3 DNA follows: TGTGCCAGCAGCTTAGTCGGGGGGAACACTGAAGCTTTCTTT. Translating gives CASSLVGGNTEAFF.

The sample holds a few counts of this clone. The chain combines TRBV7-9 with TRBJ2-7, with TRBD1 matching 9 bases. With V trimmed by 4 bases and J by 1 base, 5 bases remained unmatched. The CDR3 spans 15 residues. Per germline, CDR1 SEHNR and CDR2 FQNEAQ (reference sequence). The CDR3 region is CASSSTGTGSYEQYF. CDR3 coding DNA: TGTGCCAGCAGCTCGACCGGGACAGGGTCCTACGAGCAGTACTTC.

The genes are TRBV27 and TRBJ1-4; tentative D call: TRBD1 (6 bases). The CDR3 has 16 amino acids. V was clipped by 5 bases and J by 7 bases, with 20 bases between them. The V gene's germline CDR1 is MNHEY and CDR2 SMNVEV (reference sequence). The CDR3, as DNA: TGTGCCAGCAGTACGCCTACCAGGGGTGTTTTTGAAAAACTGTTTTTT. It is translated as CASSTPTRGVFEKLFF.

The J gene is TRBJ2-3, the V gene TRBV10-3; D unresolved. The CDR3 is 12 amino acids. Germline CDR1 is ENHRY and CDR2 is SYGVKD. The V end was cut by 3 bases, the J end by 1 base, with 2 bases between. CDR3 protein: CAISDRTDTQYF. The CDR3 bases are TGTGCCATCAGTGACCGCACAGATACGCAGTATTTT.

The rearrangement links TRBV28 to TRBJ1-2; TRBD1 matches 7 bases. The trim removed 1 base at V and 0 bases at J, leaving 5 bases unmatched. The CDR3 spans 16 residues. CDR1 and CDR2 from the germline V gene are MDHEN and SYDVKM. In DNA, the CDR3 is TGTGCCAGCAGTTTATCGACAGGGCCCGCTAACTATGGCTACACCTTC. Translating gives CASSLSTGPANYGYTF.

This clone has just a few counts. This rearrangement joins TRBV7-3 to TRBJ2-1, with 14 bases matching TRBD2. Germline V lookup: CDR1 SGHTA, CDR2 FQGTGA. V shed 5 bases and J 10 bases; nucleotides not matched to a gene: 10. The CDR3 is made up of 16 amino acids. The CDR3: CASSVTGLAGVEEQFF. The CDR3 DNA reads TGTGCCAGCAGCGTCACGGGACTAGCGGGAGTTGAGGAGCAGTTCTTC.

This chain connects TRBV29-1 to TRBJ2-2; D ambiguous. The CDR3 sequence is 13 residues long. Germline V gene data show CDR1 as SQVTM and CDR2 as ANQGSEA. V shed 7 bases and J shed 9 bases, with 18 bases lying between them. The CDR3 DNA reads TGCAGCGCCGAAGGGCCCTTAGCCCGGGAGCTGTTTTTT. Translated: CSAEGPLARELFF.

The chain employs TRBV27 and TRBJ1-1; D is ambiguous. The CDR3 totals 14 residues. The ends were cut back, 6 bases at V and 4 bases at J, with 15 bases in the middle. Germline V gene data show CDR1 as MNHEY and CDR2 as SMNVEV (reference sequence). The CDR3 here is CASRDLEGGTEAFF. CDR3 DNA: TGTGCCAGCAGGGACCTTGAGGGAGGCACTGAAGCTTTCTTT.

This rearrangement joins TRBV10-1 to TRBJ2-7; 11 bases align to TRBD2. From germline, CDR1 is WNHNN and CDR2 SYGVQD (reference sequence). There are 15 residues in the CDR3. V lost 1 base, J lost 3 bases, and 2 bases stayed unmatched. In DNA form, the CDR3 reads TGCGCCAGCAGTGAGTATACTAGCGGGAGCTACGAGCAGTACTTC. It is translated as CASSEYTSGSYEQYF.

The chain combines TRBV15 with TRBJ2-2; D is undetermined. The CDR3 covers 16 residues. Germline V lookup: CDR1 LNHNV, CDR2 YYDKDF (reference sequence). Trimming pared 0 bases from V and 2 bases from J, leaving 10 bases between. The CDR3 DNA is TGTGCCACCAGCAGAGACTCCTGGATCAACACCGGGGAGCTGTTTTTT. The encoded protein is CATSRDSWINTGELFF.

The CDR3 nucleotides are TGTGCCAGCAGCATGCGGACTAGCGGGACTAGCACAGATACGCAGTATTTT. Translated: CASSMRTSGTSTDTQYF. The chain is built from TRBV27 and TRBJ2-3; 12 bases align to TRBD2. The V and J ends lost 6 bases and 0 bases, in that order; junction bases with no gene match: 7. Germline CDR1 reads MNHEY; CDR2 reads SMNVEV (reference sequence). The CDR3 has 17 amino acids.

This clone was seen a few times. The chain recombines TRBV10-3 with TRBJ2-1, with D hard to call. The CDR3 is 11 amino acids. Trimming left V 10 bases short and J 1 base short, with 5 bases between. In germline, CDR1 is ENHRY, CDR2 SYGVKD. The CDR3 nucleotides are TGTGCCACTTTTTCCTACAATGAGCAGTTCTTC. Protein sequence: CATFSYNEQFF.

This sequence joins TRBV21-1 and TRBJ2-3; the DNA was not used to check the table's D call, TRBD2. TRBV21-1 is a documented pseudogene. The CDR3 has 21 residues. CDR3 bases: TGTGCCAGCAGCAACCTAAAGCGGGCACTAGCGGGAGGGCCCGACGTAGATACGCAGTATTTT. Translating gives CASSNLKRALAGGPDVDTQYF.

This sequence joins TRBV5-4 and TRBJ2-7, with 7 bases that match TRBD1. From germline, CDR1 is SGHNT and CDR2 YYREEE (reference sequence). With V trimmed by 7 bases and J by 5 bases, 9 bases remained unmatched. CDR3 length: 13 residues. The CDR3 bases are TGTGCCAGCGGGAGACAGGGTAGCGACGAGCAGTACTTC. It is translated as CASGRQGSDEQYF.

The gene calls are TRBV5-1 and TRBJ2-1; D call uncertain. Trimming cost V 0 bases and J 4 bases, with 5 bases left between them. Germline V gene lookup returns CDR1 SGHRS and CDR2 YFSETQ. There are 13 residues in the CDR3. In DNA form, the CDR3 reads TGCGCCAGCAGCTTGGTGTATTACAATGAGCAGTTCTTC. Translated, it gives CASSLVYYNEQFF. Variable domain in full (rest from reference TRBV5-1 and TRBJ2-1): KAGVTQTPRYLIKTRGQQVTLSCSPISGHRSVSWYQQTPGQGLQFLFEYFSETQRNKGNFPGRFSGRQFSNSRSEMNVSTLELGDSALYLCASSLVYYNEQFFGPGTRLTVL.

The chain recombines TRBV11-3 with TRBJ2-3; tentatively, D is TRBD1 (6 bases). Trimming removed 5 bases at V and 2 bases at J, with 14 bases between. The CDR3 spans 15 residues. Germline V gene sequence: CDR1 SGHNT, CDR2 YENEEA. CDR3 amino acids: CASSAGQPHTDTQYF. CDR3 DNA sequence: TGTGCCAGCAGCGCTGGACAGCCGCACACAGATACGCAGTATTTT. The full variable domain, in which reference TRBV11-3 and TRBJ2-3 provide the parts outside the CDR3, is EAGVVQSPRYKIIEKKQPVAFWCNPISGHNTLYWYLQNLGQGPELLIRYENEEAVDDSQLPKDRFSAERLKGVDSTLKIQPAELGDSAVYLCASSAGQPHTDTQYFGPGTRLTVL.

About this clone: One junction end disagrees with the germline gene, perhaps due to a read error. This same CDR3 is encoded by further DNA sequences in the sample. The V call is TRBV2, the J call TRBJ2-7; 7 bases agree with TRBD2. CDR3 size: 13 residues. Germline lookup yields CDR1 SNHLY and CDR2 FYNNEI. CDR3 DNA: TGTGCCAGCAGTAGGGACTATCTGGACGAGCAATACTTC. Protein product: CASSRDYLDEQYF.

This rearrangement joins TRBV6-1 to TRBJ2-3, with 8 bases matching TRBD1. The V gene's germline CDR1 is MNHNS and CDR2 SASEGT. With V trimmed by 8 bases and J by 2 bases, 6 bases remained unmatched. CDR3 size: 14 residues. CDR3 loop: CASSQGAFTDTQYF. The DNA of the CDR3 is TGTGCCAGCTCCCAGGGGGCGTTCACAGATACGCAGTATTTT.

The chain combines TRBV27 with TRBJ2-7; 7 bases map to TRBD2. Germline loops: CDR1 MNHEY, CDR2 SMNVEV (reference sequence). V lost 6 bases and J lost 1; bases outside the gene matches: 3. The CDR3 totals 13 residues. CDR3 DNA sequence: TGTGCCAGCAGGCGGGAGCGGTCCTACGAGCAGTACTTC. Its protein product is CASRRERSYEQYF.

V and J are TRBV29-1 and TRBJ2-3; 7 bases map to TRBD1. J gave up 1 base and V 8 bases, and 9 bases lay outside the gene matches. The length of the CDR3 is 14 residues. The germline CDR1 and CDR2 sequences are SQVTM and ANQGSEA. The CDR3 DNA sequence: TGCAGCTCTCGAGGACAGGTTGGCACAGATACGCAGTATTTT. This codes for CSSRGQVGTDTQYF.